The sequence of this T cell receptor (beta chain) was determined in a study of blood T cell repertoires in COVID-19. Background on the study: From the United States, Italy and Spain came samples of acute and convalescent COVID-19. PBMCs, B-cell-depleted T cells, or T cells were the source of the cDNA or gDNA that made up the material.

Methods used by the authors: Estimates of nucleated cell counts were drawn from the amplification of reference gene primers. Assay: immunoSEQ multiplex PCR; the TCRdb copy retains only in-frame clones and omits some. The V and J calls and clone size are taken from that table; D and trimming were inferred from the DNA. This sample has hundreds of thousands of clones, with around 84% found just once. CDR3 size: 14 residues. CDR1 is SGDLS and CDR2 is YYNGEE in the germline V gene. V was cut by 5 bases and J by 0 bases, with 9 bases left in between. The specimen sequenced was peripheral blood. The gene calls are TRBV9 and TRBJ1-3; D possibly corresponds to TRBD1 (5 bases). The receptor was isolated from a human donor in a cohort sampled during active COVID-19. The CDR3 DNA is TGTGCCAGCAGTTTACAGGACTCTGGAAACACCATATATTTT. It encodes CASSLQDSGNTIYF.